The present entry profiles one T cell receptor beta chain with its context. What it recognizes is unknown. V shed 0 bases and J shed 15 bases, with 12 bases lying between them. The V gene's germline CDR1 is SEHNR and CDR2 FQNEAQ (reference sequence). The CDR3 sequence is 12 residues long. Brentuximab vedotin exposure varied, and every patient relapsed after autologous stem cell transplantation. Measured with immunoSEQ multiplex PCR; TCRdb has only the in-frame clones, and not every one. The table records over 20,000 clones, approximately 73% of them present only once. The sample originates from a study of PD-1 blockade in classical Hodgkin lymphoma. The overall study: Nivolumab was given intravenously to patients at 3 mg/kg every 2 weeks.

The study's findings and limits: Prior to therapy, complete responders displayed diversity much like that of newly diagnosed patients. Newly diagnosed patients were reported to start with lower TCR diversity than healthy donors. Nothing has yet pinned down what causes the repertoire differences, possibly disease activity or prior therapy.

The sequence derives from a human donor with classical Hodgkin lymphoma. Sample: peripheral blood mononuclear cells (PBMCs), taken before the second cycle of nivolumab. V gene TRBV7-9 combines with J gene TRBJ2-1, with D tentatively TRBD1 (6 bases). CDR3 nucleotides: TGTGCCAGCAGCTTAGCCACAGGGAAGAGGTTCTTC. As protein: CASSLATGKRFF.